Presented here are 17 T cell receptor beta chains from one specimen sequenced in a study of blood T cell repertoires in COVID-19. Sequencing used immunoSEQ multiplex PCR; TCRdb keeps in-frame clones, though not all of them. This table has hundreds of thousands of clones, approximately 90% appearing once. The sequencing input was peripheral blood. These TCRs come from a woman between 45 and 60 years old with active or convalescent COVID-19.

This chain connects TRBV27 to TRBJ2-3; the match to TRBD2 covers 9 bases. J lost 8 bases, V lost 1 base, and 16 bases had no gene match. CDR1 is MNHEY, CDR2 SMNVEV, per germline (reference sequence). The CDR3 runs 18 residues. In nucleotides, the CDR3 is TGTGCCAGCAGTTTATGGCGGGAGGGCCCGGGCGTAAGGTTTACGCAGTATTTT. The encoded protein is CASSLWREGPGVRFTQYF.

The V call is TRBV7-2, the J call TRBJ2-2; TRBD2 aligns across 11 bases. V lost 3 bases, J lost 6 bases, and 6 bases stayed unmatched. Germline V CDR1 and CDR2: SGHTA, FQGNSA. The CDR3 contains 16 residues. Written as DNA, the CDR3 is TGTGCCAGCAGCTTTACTAGCGGGAGTGGGGCCGGGGAGCTGTTTTTT. This codes for CASSFTSGSGAGELFF. The entire variable domain, with the rest obtained from reference TRBV7-2 and TRBJ2-2, is as follows: GAGVSQSPSNKVTEKGKDVELRCDPISGHTALYWYRQSLGQGLEFLIYFQGNSAPDKSGLPSDRFSAERTGGSVSTLTIQRTQQEDSAVYLCASSFTSGSGAGELFFGEGSRLTVL.

V usage is TRBV6-6 and J usage is TRBJ2-4, with 8 bases identical to TRBD1. The CDR3 is made up of 11 amino acids. V lost 5 bases and J lost 9; bases outside the gene matches: 0. Germline V CDR1 and CDR2: MNHNY, SVGAGI (reference sequence). This CDR3 is CASSTGGIQYF. In DNA form, the CDR3 reads TGTGCCAGCAGTACAGGGGGCATTCAGTACTTC.

The chain couples TRBV6-2 or TRBV6-3 to TRBJ2-2; 9 nucleotides match TRBD1. The CDR3 runs to 16 residues. Trimming removed 6 bases from V and 4 bases from J; junction bases left unmatched: 9. Germline CDR1 MNHEY, CDR2 SVGEGT. CDR3 region: CASSFFRDRVTGELFF. CDR3 nucleotides: TGTGCCAGCAGCTTTTTCCGGGACAGGGTCACCGGGGAGCTGTTTTTT.

The V call is TRBV10-1, the J call TRBJ1-2; 8 bases map to TRBD1. Germline V lookup: CDR1 WNHNN, CDR2 SYGVQD (reference sequence). V shed 3 bases and J 8 bases; nucleotides not matched to a gene: 5. The CDR3 contains 13 residues. Here the CDR3 reads CASSDAAGGGYTF. CDR3 coding DNA: TGCGCCAGCAGTGATGCGGCAGGGGGCGGCTACACCTTC.

The CDR3 nucleotides are TGTGCCAGCTCACCAGGAGCGGGAGCAACGGAGACCCAGTACTTC. Protein product: CASSPGAGATETQYF. The chain combines TRBV18 with TRBJ2-5; 8 nucleotides line up with TRBD2. CDR1 and CDR2 from the germline V gene are KGHSH and LQKENI. The CDR3 spans 15 residues. The junction had 7 bases not matched to a gene; V was cut back by 2 bases and J by 5 bases. Based on the CDR3 plus reference TRBV18 and TRBJ2-5, the full variable domain is NAGVMQNPRHLVRRRGQEARLRCSPMKGHSHVYWYRQLPEEGLKFMVYLQKENIIDESGMPKERFSAEFPKEGPSILRIQQVVRGDSAAYFCASSPGAGATETQYFGPGTRLLVL.

This clone has a single count. CDR3 protein: CASSLDNANTGELFF. CDR3 in DNA: TGTGCCAGCAGCCTCGACAATGCGAACACCGGGGAGCTGTTTTTT. The chain carries TRBV7-3 and TRBJ2-2; D uncertain. Germline-derived CDR1 and CDR2 are SGHTA and FQGTGA. The CDR3 loop spans 15 amino acids. The V and J ends lost 5 bases and 0 bases respectively, with 10 bases between them.

The gene calls are TRBV5-4 and TRBJ2-1, with a possible D match to TRBD1 (6 bases). The CDR3 is 18 residues long. Germline V gene lookup returns CDR1 SGHNT and CDR2 YYREEE (reference sequence). Trimming left V 5 bases short and J 0 bases short, with 21 bases between. This CDR3 is CASSPFTGWRSSYNEQFF. CDR3 coding DNA: TGTGCCAGCAGTCCATTTACAGGGTGGAGGAGCTCCTACAATGAGCAGTTCTTC.

The V and J genes are TRBV9 and TRBJ2-3; 11 bases agree with TRBD2. Per germline, CDR1 SGDLS and CDR2 YYNGEE. The V and J ends lost 0 bases and 3 bases, in that order; junction bases with no gene match: 3. CDR3 length: 16 residues. CDR3 protein: CASSVALAGGTDTQYF. The DNA of the CDR3 is TGTGCCAGCAGCGTAGCTCTAGCGGGGGGAACAGATACGCAGTATTTT.

V usage is TRBV28 and J usage is TRBJ1-2, with D possibly TRBD1 on 5 matching bases. V was clipped by 2 bases and J by 8 bases, with 15 bases between them. This CDR3 contains 14 residues. Germline lookup yields CDR1 MDHEN and CDR2 SYDVKM. This chain's CDR3 is CASSLIQAVYGYTF. DNA of the CDR3: TGTGCCAGCAGTTTAATACAGGCCGTTTACGGCTACACCTTC.

This chain uses TRBV4-1 with TRBJ2-5; D may be TRBD1 (6 bases). Trimming removed 6 bases from V and 5 bases from J, with 19 bases in between. Germline values: CDR1 MGHRA, CDR2 YSYEKL. This CDR3 is 15 amino acids long. As DNA, the CDR3 is TGCGCCAGCAGTATGGGGGCAGGGGCAGGGGAGACCCAGTACTTC. It specifies CASSMGAGAGETQYF.

The sample holds a few counts of this clone. The chain is built from TRBV2 and TRBJ1-5, with a weak D call TRBD1 (5 bases). Germline-derived CDR1 and CDR2 are SNHLY and FYNNEI. The V end was cut by 3 bases, the J end by 7 bases, with 13 bases between. The CDR3 is 14 residues long. The CDR3 protein is CASSDRGVGQPQHF. CDR3 DNA: TGTGCCAGCAGTGATCGGGGGGTCGGCCAGCCCCAGCATTTT.

This chain joins TRBV7-3 and TRBJ2-1; weak D call: TRBD1 (6 bases). Germline-derived CDR1 and CDR2 are SGHTA and FQGTGA. CDR3 length: 15 residues. V lost 5 bases, J lost 0 bases, and 11 bases lay in between. CDR3 sequence: CASSVQGSSYNEQFF. Here the CDR3 DNA reads TGTGCCAGCAGCGTACAGGGTTCCTCCTACAATGAGCAGTTCTTC.

The J gene is TRBJ2-7, the V gene TRBV6-5, with a possible D match to TRBD2 (7 bases). Germline values: CDR1 MNHEY, CDR2 SVGAGI. Trimming removed 0 bases from V and 3 bases from J, with 12 bases in between. This CDR3 comprises 15 residues. This chain's CDR3 is CASSYSAGAYYEQYF. Written as DNA, the CDR3 is TGTGCCAGCAGTTACTCGGCGGGGGCCTACTACGAGCAGTACTTC.

CDR3 protein: CASSPMRGQETQYF. The DNA of the CDR3 is TGTGCCAGCAGTCCAATGCGGGGCCAAGAGACCCAGTACTTC. V gene TRBV28 combines with J gene TRBJ2-5; D perhaps matches TRBD2 (6 bases). This CDR3 contains 14 residues. In germline, CDR1 is MDHEN, CDR2 SYDVKM. V lost 5 bases to trimming and J lost 1 base, with 11 bases between them. Supplemented by reference TRBV28 and TRBJ2-5, the full variable domain reads DVKVTQSSRYLVKRTGEKVFLECVQDMDHENMFWYRQDPGLGLRLIYFSYDVKMKEKGDIPEGYSVSREKKERFSLILESASTNQTSMYLCASSPMRGQETQYFGPGTRLLVL.

The V and J genes are TRBV28 and TRBJ1-1, with a tentative D call TRBD1 (6 bases). V lost 2 bases and J 1 base, leaving 11 bases between the germline ends. The CDR3 has 15 amino acids. Per the germline V gene, CDR1 is MDHEN and CDR2 is SYDVKM. The DNA for the CDR3 is TGTGCCAGCAGTTTAGGGGGCGCAGGGAACACTGAAGCTTTCTTT. Its protein product is CASSLGGAGNTEAFF.

The chain carries TRBV6-2 or TRBV6-3 and TRBJ2-3; D is perhaps TRBD2 (6 bases). The CDR3 runs 15 residues. With 4 bases removed from V and 4 bases from J, the gap between germline ends came to 15 bases. The germline V gene encodes CDR1 MNHEY and CDR2 SVGEGT. The DNA of the CDR3 is TGTGCCAGCAGTTTGAGCGGGCGGGAATCAGATACGCAGTATTTT. Its translation is CASSLSGRESDTQYF.